The 13 T cell receptor beta chains listed next were all sequenced from one sample in a study of blood T cells in healthy people across ages. Alongside a J-beta primer mix, a sample-barcoded 5' primer served in a second PCR lasting roughly 7 to 12 cycles. A single record per CDR3 protein comes from TCRdb applying MiXCR to the 5' RACE reads. The data contain 800,000 or so distinct CDR3 sequences, approximately 25% of them singletons. These records were also assigned to another study, of T cells of mothers and their children.

The sequencing sample was made of blood. Every receptor here comes from a boy aged 5 to 17 in good health.

The genes are TRBV29-1 and TRBJ1-1; the D gene is possibly TRBD1 (6 bases). The CDR3 contains 14 residues. From germline, CDR1 is SQVTM and CDR2 ANQGSEA. Trimming took 5 bases from V and 1 from J, leaving 14 bases between them. CDR3 in amino acids: CSVRKGVGNTEAFF. CDR3 DNA sequence: TGCAGCGTTCGAAAGGGGGTGGGGAACACTGAAGCTTTCTTT.

The gene calls are TRBV6-1 and TRBJ2-4; TRBD2 agrees at 9 bases. V was clipped by 7 bases and J by 0 bases; unmatched bases: 7. The length of the CDR3 is 16 residues. The germline gives CDR1 MNHNS, CDR2 SASEGT. In DNA form, the CDR3 reads TGTGCCAGCAAAAGGCGGGAGGGCCTAGCCAAAAACATTCAGTACTTC. Translated, it gives CASKRREGLAKNIQYF.

A few counts support this clonotype. The rearrangement joins TRBV18 to TRBJ1-4; D unclear. Germline V CDR1 and CDR2: KGHSH, LQKENI. The CDR3 is made up of 14 amino acids. V gave up 5 bases and J gave up 7 bases, with 14 bases separating them. The CDR3 is CASSIEVTPEKLFF. The DNA of the CDR3 is TGTGCCAGCTCAATTGAAGTAACTCCTGAAAAACTGTTTTTT.

The rearrangement uses TRBV5-1 and TRBJ2-3; 13 bases fit TRBD2. V gave up 4 bases and J gave up 2 bases; unmatched junction bases: 4. Germline assignment: CDR1 SGHRS and CDR2 YFSETQ. The CDR3 length is 16 residues. CDR3 bases: TGCGCCAGCAGCCCAGGGACTAGCGGGGTCACAGATACGCAGTATTTT. This codes for CASSPGTSGVTDTQYF.

V usage is TRBV7-2 and J usage is TRBJ1-6; the match to TRBD1 covers 7 bases. Germline loops: CDR1 SGHTA, CDR2 FQGNSA. J lost 10 bases, V lost 2 bases, and 8 bases had no gene match. The CDR3 loop spans 15 amino acids. The CDR3 reads CASSLISTGRSPLHF. In nucleotides, the CDR3 is TGTGCCAGCAGCTTAATCTCGACAGGGAGGTCACCCCTCCACTTT.

The genes are TRBV7-3 and TRBJ2-2; D remains ambiguous. Looked up from germline, CDR1 is SGHTA and CDR2 is FQGTGA. The CDR3 contains 15 residues. Trimming shortened V by 5 bases and J by 6 bases, and 16 bases separated the two germline ends. The chain's CDR3 is CASSLNWAFPGELFF. The CDR3 DNA reads TGTGCCAGCAGCCTAAATTGGGCCTTTCCCGGGGAGCTGTTTTTT.

This clonotype was seen many times. The chain has TRBV7-9 and TRBJ2-7, with D possibly matching TRBD1 (6 bases). The CDR3 contains 14 residues. The ends were cut back, 5 bases at V and 1 base at J, with 12 bases in the middle. Germline assignment: CDR1 SEHNR and CDR2 FQNEAQ (reference sequence). The CDR3 coding sequence is TGTGCCAGCAGCCCGAGGACAGCTTCCTACGAGCAGTACTTC. It specifies CASSPRTASYEQYF.

This clonotype has just a few counts. This chain links TRBV7-2 with TRBJ2-5, with 9 positions matching TRBD2. Germline V lookup: CDR1 SGHTA, CDR2 FQGNSA. The CDR3 is 15 residues long. With V trimmed by 6 bases and J by 6 bases, 11 bases remained unmatched. The CDR3 protein is CASRVSGTSKKTQYF. Here the CDR3 DNA reads TGTGCCAGCAGGGTTTCCGGGACTAGCAAAAAGACCCAGTACTTC.

The chain has TRBV27 and TRBJ2-7; D is possibly TRBD2 (5 bases). V gave up 8 bases and J gave up 6 bases, with 26 bases separating them. From germline, CDR1 is MNHEY and CDR2 SMNVEV (reference sequence). The CDR3 has 16 amino acids. CDR3 DNA: TGTGCCAGCCACCTCTCGGGTCTAGCCCCCCTTTCCGAGCAGTACTTC. Residues: CASHLSGLAPLSEQYF.

This chain connects TRBV21-1 to TRBJ2-4. TRBV21-1 is listed as a pseudogene. CDR3 length: 17 residues. The CDR3 sequence: CASSKGLRYRGKNIQYF. CDR3 in DNA: TGTGCCAGCAGCAAAGGGCTCCGTTATAGAGGCAAAAACATTCAGTACTTC.

The V and J genes are TRBV11-2 and TRBJ2-5, with no clear D. Looked up from germline, CDR1 is SGHAT and CDR2 is FQNNGV. The CDR3 consists of 16 residues. The V gene lost 1 base and the J gene lost 5 bases, with 17 bases spanning the gap. CDR3: CASSLVGRAFEETQYF. The CDR3 region has the DNA TGTGCCAGCAGCTTAGTCGGTCGGGCGTTCGAGGAGACCCAGTACTTC.

The chain joins TRBV6-2 or TRBV6-3 to TRBJ2-3, with D possibly matching TRBD2 (5 bases). Per the germline V gene, CDR1 is MNHEY and CDR2 is SVGEGT. This CDR3 has 15 residues. V lost 0 bases and J lost 4, with 11 bases in between. CDR3 protein: CASSYSGMSADTQYF. As DNA, the CDR3 is TGTGCCAGCAGTTACTCCGGGATGAGCGCAGATACGCAGTATTTT.

This rearrangement joins TRBV10-3 to TRBJ2-5; 10 nucleotides line up with TRBD1. Trimming cost V 6 bases and J 3 bases; bases outside gene matches: 4. Germline V gives CDR1 ENHRY, CDR2 SYGVKD. CDR3 size: 14 residues. CDR3 in amino acids: CAIRDRGSKETQYF. The DNA of the CDR3 is TGTGCCATCAGGGACAGGGGGTCCAAAGAGACCCAGTACTTC.